This T cell receptor (beta chain) was sequenced for a study of a mutant IDH1 vaccine in newly diagnosed glioma. About the research overall: Previous treatment comprised radiotherapy, temozolomide, or both, mostly both.

CDR1 MNHNS and CDR2 SASEGT come from the germline V gene. With 3 bases removed from V and 5 bases from J, the gap between germline ends came to 14 bases. The CDR3 extends over 14 amino acids. Sequenced by immunoSEQ multiplex PCR; TCRdb stores in-frame clones only, minus some. The repertoire holds tens of thousands of clones, with around 70% as singletons. Time point described: week 11, during vaccination. One vaccine dose held 300 ug of mutant IDH1 20-mer peptide and came with topical imiquimod. The count of this clone is one. Antigen unknown. This chain uses TRBV6-1 with TRBJ2-7; maybe TRBD1 (5 bases). The source material was peripheral blood mononuclear cells (PBMCs), sampled from a glioma patient whose treatment included an IDH1 peptide vaccine. The clonotype comes from a man aged 18-30 years with glioma. Some clones in this sample may be carry-over from other donors' samples. CDR3 sequence reads: CASSDRVGADEQYF. The CDR3 DNA reads as TGTGCCAGCAGTGACAGGGTAGGGGCCGACGAGCAGTACTTC.